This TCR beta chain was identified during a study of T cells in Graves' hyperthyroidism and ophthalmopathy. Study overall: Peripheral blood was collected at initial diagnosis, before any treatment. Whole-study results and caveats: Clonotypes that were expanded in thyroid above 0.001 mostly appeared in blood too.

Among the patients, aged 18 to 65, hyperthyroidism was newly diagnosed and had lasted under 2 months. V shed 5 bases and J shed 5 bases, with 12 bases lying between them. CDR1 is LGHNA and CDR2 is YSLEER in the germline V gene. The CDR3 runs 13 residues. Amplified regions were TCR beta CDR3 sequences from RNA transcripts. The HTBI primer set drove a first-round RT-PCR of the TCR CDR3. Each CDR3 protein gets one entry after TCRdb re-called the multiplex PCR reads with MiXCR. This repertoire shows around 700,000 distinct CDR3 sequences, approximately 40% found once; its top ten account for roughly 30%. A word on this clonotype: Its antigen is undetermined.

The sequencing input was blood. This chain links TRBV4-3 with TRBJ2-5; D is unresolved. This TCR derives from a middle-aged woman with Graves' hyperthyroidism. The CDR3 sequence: CASSRLVGETQYF. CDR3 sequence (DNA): TGCGCCAGCAGCAGGCTAGTGGGGGAGACCCAGTACTTC.